This T cell receptor (beta chain) comes out of a study of T cells in Graves' hyperthyroidism and ophthalmopathy. Study outcomes and limitations: Expanded thyroid clonotypes (above 0.001) were mostly also found in blood.

Germline V lookup: CDR1 ENHRY, CDR2 SYGVKD. The CDR3 is 17 residues long. Note on this clonotype: The target antigen is unknown. A junction end diverges from the germline sequence, so it may reflect a read error.

Authors of the study amplified TCR beta CDR3 regions from RNA transcripts. First-round RT-PCR targeting the TCR CDR3 was performed with the HTBI primer set. MiXCR was run by TCRdb on the multiplex PCR reads, yielding one entry per CDR3 protein. The sample includes approximately 700,000 distinct CDR3 sequences, just under 45% of them seen just once. The chain uses TRBV10-3 and TRBJ2-7; 14 positions match TRBD2. The sample comprised peripheral blood or thyroid tissue (not recorded which). The source of this sequence is an adult man with Graves' disease, either hyperthyroidism or ophthalmopathy (not recorded which). The CDR3 nucleotides are TGTGCCAGCAGTGAGTGGACTAGCGGGAGGTACTCCTACGAGCAGTACTTC. Its translation: CASSEWTSGRYSYEQYF.